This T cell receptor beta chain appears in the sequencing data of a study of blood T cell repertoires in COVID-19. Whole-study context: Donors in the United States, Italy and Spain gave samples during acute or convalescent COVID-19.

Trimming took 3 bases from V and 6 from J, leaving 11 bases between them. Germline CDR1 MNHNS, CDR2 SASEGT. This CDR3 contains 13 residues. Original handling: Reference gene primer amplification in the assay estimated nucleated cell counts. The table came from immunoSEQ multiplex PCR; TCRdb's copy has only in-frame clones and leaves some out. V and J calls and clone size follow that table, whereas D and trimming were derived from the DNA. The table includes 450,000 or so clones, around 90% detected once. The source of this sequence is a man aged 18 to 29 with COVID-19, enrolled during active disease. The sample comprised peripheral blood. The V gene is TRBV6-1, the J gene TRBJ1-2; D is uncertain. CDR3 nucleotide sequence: TGTGCCAGCAGTGAGAGGAACAATGATGGCTACACCTTC. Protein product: CASSERNNDGYTF.